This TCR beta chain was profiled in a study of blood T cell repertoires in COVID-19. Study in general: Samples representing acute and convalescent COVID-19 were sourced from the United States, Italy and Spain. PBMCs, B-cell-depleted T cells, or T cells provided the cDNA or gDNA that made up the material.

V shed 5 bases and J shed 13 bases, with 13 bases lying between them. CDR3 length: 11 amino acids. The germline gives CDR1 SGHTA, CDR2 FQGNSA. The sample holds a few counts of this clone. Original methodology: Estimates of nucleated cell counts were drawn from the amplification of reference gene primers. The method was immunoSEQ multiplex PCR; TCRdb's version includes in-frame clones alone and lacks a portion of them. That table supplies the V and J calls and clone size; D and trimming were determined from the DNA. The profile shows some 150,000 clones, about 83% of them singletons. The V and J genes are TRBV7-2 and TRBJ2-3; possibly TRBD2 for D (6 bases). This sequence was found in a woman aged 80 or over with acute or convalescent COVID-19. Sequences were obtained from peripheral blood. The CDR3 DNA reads TGTGCCAGCAGCCTCCGGGAGACAAAGTATTTT. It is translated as CASSLRETKYF.